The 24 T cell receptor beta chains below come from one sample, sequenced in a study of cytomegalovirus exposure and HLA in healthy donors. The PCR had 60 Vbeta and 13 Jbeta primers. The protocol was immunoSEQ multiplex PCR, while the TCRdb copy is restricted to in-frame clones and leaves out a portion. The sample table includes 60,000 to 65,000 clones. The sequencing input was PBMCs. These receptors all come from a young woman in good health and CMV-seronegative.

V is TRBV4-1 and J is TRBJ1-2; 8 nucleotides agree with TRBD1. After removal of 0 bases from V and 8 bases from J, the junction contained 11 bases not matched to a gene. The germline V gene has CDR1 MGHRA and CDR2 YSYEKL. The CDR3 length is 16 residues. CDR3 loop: CASSQDGATGVFGYTF. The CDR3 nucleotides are TGCGCCAGCAGCCAAGATGGGGCGACAGGGGTCTTCGGCTACACCTTC.

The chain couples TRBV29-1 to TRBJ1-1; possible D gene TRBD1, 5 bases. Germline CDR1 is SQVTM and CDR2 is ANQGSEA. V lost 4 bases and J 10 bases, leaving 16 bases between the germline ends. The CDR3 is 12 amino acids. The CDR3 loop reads CSVVVLGEGAFF. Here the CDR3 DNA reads TGCAGCGTTGTCGTATTAGGGGAAGGAGCTTTCTTT.

The CDR3 DNA is TGTGCCAGCAGCGAGTTGGGACAGGAGTCCTACGAGCAGTACTTC. Its protein product is CASSELGQESYEQYF. This chain links TRBV11-3 with TRBJ2-7; 8 bases map to TRBD1. The CDR3 runs 15 residues. Germline V gene lookup returns CDR1 SGHNT and CDR2 YENEEA. J lost 1 base, V lost 5 bases, and 7 bases had no gene match.

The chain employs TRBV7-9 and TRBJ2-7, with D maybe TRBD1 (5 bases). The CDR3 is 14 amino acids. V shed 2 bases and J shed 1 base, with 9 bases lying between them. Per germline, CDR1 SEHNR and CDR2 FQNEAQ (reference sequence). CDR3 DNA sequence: TGTGCCAGCAGCTTATTGGGGCCGTCCTACGAGCAGTACTTC. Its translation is CASSLLGPSYEQYF.

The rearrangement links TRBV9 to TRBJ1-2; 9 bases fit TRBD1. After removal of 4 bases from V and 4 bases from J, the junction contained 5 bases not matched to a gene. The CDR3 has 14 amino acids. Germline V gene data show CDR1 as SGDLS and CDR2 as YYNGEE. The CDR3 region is CASSTGGVSYGYTF. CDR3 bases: TGTGCCAGCAGCACAGGGGGCGTATCCTATGGCTACACCTTC.

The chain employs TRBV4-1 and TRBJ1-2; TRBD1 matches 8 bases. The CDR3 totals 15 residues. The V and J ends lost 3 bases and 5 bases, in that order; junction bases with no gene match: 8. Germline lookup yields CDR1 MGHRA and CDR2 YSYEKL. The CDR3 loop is CASSHETGGSYGYTF. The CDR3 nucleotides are TGCGCCAGCAGCCATGAAACAGGGGGTTCATATGGCTACACCTTC.

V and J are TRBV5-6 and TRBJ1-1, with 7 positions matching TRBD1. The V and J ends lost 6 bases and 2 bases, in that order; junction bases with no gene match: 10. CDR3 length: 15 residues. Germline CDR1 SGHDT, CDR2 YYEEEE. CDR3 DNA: TGTGCCAGCAAAGAAAATCGACAGGGTAACACTGAAGCTTTCTTT. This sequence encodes CASKENRQGNTEAFF.

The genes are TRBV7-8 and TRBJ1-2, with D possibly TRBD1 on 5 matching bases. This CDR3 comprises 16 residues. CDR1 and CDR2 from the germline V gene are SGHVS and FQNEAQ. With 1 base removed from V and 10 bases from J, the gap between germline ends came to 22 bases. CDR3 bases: TGTGCCAGCAGCTTAGTGGGAGGGACCTCCTATGTTTTCTACACCTTC. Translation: CASSLVGGTSYVFYTF.

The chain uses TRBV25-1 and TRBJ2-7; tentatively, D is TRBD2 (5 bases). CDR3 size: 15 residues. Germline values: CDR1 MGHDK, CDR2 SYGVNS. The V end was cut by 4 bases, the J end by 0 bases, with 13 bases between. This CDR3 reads CASSVVRGGSYEQYF. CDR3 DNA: TGTGCCAGCAGTGTTGTTCGGGGTGGCTCCTACGAGCAGTACTTC.

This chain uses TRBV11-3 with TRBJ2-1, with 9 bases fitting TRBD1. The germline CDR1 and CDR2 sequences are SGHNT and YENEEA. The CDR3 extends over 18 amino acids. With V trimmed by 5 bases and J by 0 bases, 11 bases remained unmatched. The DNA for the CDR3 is TGTGCCAGCAGCGGGCGGGACAGGGCCTCAATCTCCTACAATGAGCAGTTCTTC. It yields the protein CASSGRDRASISYNEQFF. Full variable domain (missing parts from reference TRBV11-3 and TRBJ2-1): EAGVVQSPRYKIIEKKQPVAFWCNPISGHNTLYWYLQNLGQGPELLIRYENEEAVDDSQLPKDRFSAERLKGVDSTLKIQPAELGDSAVYLCASSGRDRASISYNEQFFGPGTRLTVL.

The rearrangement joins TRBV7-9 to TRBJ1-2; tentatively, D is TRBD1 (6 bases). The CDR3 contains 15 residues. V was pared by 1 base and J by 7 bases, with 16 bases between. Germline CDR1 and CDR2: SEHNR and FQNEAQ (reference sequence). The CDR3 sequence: CASSLGGGGLAGYTF. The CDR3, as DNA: TGTGCCAGCAGCTTAGGGGGCGGGGGCTTGGCTGGCTACACCTTC.

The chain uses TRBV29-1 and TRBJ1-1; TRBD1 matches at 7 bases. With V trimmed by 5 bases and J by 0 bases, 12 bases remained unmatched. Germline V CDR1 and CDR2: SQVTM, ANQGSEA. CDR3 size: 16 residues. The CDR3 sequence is CSVSAQGGLMNTEAFF. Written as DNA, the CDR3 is TGCAGCGTTTCCGCTCAGGGGGGCCTTATGAACACTGAAGCTTTCTTT.

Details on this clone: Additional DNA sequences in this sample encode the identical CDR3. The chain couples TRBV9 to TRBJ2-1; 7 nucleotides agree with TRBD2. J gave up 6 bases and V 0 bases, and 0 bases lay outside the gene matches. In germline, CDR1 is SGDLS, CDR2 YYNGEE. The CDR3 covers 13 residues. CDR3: CASSVGTSNEQFF. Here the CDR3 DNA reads TGTGCCAGCAGCGTAGGGACTAGCAATGAGCAGTTCTTC.

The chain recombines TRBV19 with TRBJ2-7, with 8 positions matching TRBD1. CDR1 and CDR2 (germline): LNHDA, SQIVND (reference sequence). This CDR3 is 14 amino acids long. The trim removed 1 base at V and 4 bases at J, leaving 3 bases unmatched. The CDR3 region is CASSIGTGYYEQYF. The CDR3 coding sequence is TGTGCCAGTAGTATAGGGACAGGGTATTACGAGCAGTACTTC.

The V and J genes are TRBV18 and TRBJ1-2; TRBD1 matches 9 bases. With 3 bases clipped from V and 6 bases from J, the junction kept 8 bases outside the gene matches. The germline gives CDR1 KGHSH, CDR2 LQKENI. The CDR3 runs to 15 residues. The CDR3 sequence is CASSPVGQGWDGYTF. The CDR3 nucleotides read TGTGCCAGCTCACCGGTGGGACAGGGTTGGGATGGCTACACCTTC. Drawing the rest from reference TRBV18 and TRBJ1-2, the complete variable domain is NAGVMQNPRHLVRRRGQEARLRCSPMKGHSHVYWYRQLPEEGLKFMVYLQKENIIDESGMPKERFSAEFPKEGPSILRIQQVVRGDSAAYFCASSPVGQGWDGYTFGSGTRLTVV.

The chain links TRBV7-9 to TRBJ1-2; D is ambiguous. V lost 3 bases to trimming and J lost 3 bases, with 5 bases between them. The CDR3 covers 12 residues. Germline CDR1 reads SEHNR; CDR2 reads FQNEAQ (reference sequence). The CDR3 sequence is CASSFLDYGYTF. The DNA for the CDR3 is TGTGCCAGCAGCTTTCTTGACTATGGCTACACCTTC.

Written as DNA, the CDR3 is TGTGCCAGCAGTTCCGCAGGGGGACCCAATCAGCCCCAGCATTTT. It codes for CASSSAGGPNQPQHF. The V call is TRBV6-5, the J call TRBJ1-5; 7 positions match TRBD1. Per germline, CDR1 MNHEY and CDR2 SVGAGI. The CDR3 has 15 amino acids. The junction had 6 bases not matched to a gene; V was cut back by 4 bases and J by 3 bases.

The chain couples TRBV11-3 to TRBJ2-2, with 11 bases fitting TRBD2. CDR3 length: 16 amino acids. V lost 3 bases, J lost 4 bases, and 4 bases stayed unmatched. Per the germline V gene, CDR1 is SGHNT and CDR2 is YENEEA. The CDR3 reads CASSFRTSGSTGELFF. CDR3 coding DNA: TGTGCCAGCAGCTTTAGGACTAGCGGGTCCACCGGGGAGCTGTTTTTT. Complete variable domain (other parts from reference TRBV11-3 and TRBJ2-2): EAGVVQSPRYKIIEKKQPVAFWCNPISGHNTLYWYLQNLGQGPELLIRYENEEAVDDSQLPKDRFSAERLKGVDSTLKIQPAELGDSAVYLCASSFRTSGSTGELFFGEGSRLTVL.

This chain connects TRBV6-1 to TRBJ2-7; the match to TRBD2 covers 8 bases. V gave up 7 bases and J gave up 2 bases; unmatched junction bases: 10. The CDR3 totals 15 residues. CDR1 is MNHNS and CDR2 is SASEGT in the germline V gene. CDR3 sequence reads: CASTQSGGGPYEQYF. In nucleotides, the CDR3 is TGTGCCAGCACTCAAAGCGGCGGGGGGCCCTACGAGCAGTACTTC.

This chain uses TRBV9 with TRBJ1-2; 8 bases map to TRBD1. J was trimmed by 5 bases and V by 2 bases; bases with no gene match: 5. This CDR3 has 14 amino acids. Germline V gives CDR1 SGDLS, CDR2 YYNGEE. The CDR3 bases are TGTGCCAGCAGCGTCACAGGGGGGCCATATGGCTACACCTTC. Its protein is CASSVTGGPYGYTF.

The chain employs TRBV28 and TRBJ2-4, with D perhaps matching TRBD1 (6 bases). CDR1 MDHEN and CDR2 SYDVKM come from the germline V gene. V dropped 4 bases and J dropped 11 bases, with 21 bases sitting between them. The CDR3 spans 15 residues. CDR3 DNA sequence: TGTGCCAGCAGTTCGGGCAGAATGACAGGTTTGGTTCAGTACTTC. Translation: CASSSGRMTGLVQYF.

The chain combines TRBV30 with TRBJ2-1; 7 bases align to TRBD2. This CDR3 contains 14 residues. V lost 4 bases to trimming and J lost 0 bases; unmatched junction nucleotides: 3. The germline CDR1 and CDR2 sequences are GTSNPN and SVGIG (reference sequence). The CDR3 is CAWTAGSSYNEQFF. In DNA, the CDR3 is TGTGCCTGGACAGCGGGGAGCTCCTACAATGAGCAGTTCTTC. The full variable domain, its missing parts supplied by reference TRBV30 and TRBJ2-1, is SQTIHQWPATLVQPVGSPLSLECTVEGTSNPNLYWYRQAAGRGLQLLFYSVGIGQISSEVPQNLSASRPQDRQFILSSKKLLLSDSGFYLCAWTAGSSYNEQFFGPGTRLTVL.

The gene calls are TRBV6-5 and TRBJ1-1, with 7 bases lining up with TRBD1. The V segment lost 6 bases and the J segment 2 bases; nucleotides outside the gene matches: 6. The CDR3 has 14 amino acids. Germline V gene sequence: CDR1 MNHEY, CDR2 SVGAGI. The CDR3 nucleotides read TGTGCCAGCAGCTCGGGACAGCGCAACACTGAAGCTTTCTTT. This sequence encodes CASSSGQRNTEAFF.

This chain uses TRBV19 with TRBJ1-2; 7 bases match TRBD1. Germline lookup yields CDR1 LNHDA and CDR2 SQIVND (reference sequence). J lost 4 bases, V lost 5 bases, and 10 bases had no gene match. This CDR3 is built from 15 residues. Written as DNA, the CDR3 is TGTGCCAGTAGTGTGGGACAGTACATAAGCTATGGCTACACCTTC. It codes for CASSVGQYISYGYTF. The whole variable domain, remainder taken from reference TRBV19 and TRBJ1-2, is DGGITQSPKYLFRKEGQNVTLSCEQNLNHDAMYWYRQDPGQGLRLIYYSQIVNDFQKGDIAEGYSVSREKKESFPLTVTSAQKNPTAFYLCASSVGQYISYGYTFGSGTRLTVV.